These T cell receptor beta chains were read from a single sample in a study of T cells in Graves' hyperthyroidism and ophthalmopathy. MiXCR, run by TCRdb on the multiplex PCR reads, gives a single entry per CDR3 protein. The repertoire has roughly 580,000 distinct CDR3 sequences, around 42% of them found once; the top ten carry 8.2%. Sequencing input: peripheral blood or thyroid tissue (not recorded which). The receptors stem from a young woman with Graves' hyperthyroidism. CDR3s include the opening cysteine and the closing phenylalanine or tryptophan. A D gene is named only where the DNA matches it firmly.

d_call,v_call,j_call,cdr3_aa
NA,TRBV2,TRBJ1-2,CASSLWGGRGYTF
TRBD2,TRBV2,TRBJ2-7,CASAPGLSYEQYF
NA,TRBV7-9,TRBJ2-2,CASSPGGPENTGELFF
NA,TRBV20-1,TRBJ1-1,CSAREPSGGPSEAFF
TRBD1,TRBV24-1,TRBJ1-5,CATSDFDREETQHF
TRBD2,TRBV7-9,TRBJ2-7,CASSPVGAGASYEQYF
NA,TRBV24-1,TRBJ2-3,CATSEPGQGTDTQYF
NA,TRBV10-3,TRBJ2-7,CAITASSYEQYF
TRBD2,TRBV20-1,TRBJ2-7,CSARAELAGLYEQYF
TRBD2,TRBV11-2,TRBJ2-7,CASSTQTSGNEQYF
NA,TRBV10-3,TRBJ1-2,CAISQGGAGYTF
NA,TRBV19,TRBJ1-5,CASSRQVDSNQPQHF
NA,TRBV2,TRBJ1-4,CASSYGQATNEKLFF
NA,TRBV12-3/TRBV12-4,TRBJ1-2,CASKLRGGRRVNGYTF
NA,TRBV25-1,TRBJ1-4,CASSERGSVF
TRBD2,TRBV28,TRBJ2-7,CASSPILAGGHEQYF
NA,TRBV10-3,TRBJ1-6,CAISETINSPLHF
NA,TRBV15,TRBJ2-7,CATSRDLDRSWEQYF
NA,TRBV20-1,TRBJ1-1,CSAREGAFF
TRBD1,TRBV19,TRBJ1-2,CASAGTGGGPGLGGYTF
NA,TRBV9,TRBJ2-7,CASSQGLETEQYF
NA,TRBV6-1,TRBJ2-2,CASSLSSRGTGELFF
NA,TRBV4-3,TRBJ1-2,CASSQDLPGDYGYTF
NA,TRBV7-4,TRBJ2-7,CASSLGPSAQGEQYF
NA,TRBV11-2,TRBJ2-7,CASSLDFVGSQEQYF
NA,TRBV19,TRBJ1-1,CASSMEGGAEAFF
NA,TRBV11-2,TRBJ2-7,CASSPSRDTMHEQYF
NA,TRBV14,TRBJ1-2,CASSQDIGQTYGYTF
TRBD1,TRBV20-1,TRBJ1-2,CSALDRGGLRGTF
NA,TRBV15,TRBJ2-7,CATSSPSDGRWYEQYF
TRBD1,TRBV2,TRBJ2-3,CVSSGGGTGATDTQYF
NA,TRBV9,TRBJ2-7,CAGSDSYEQYF
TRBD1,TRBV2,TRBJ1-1,CASGTGRGNTEAFF
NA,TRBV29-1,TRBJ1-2,CSVEEARGYTF
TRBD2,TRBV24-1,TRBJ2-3,CATSDSLAGEADTQYF
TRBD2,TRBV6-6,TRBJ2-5,CASSSLGRAEETQYF
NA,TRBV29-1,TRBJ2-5,CSGEYQETQYF
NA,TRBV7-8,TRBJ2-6,CASSQDASGNVLTF
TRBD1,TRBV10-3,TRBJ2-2,CASSPRQGTTGELFF
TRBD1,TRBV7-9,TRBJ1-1,CASSTGRGQENTEAFF
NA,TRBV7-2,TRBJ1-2,CASRDSQGGHGYTF
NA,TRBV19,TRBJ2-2,CASSVHPNTGELFF
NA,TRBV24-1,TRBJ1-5,CATSDLDGPAQHF
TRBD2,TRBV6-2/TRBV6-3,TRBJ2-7,CASRWEGEQYF
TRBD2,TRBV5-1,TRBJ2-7,CASSLAAGGGDEQYF
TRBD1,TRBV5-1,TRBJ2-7,CASGAGTGHYEQYF
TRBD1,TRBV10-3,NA,CAIRDRGTTQYF
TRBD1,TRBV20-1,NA,CSAIHRTGGDEQYF
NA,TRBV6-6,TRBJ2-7,CASSRRHYEQYF
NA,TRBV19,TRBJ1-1,CASSMETDPNTEAFF
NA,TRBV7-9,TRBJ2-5,CASSLGPGLSVSETQYF
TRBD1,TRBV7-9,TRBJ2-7,CASSPVGTGFYEQYF
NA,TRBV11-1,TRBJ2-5,CASKVAGGGRIETQYF
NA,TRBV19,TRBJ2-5,CASSPNVGTQYF
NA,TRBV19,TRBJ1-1,CASIPQLNTEAFF